Listed below are T cell receptor beta chains from one sample, sequenced in a study of a mutant IDH1 vaccine in newly diagnosed glioma. Using immunoSEQ multiplex PCR, the repertoire was profiled, and TCRdb retains in-frame clones only, with some absent. Among about 88,000 clones listed, over 75% were seen once. Here the sequenced sample was PBMCs, taken from a glioma patient treated with radiotherapy, temozolomide or both. Every receptor here comes from a man aged 35-49 years with glioma. Some clones in this sample may be carry-over from other donors' samples. Each CDR3 is given with its conserved first and last residue. A D gene is named only where the DNA matches it firmly. Part of the rows lack a size; the others show once, few, many or a class for expanded clones.

clone size: once
V gene: TRBV10-1
J gene: TRBJ1-1
D gene: TRBD1
CDR3 DNA: TGCGCCAGCAGTGCTTACAGGGGGAACACTGAAGCTTTCTTT
CDR3 protein: CASSAYRGNTEAFF

clone size: NA
V gene: TRBV6-1
J gene: TRBJ2-6
D gene: NA
CDR3 DNA: TGTGCCAGCAGGGGCTCAAGCTCTGGGGCCAACGTCCTGACTTTC
CDR3 protein: CASRGSSSGANVLTF

clone size: NA
V gene: TRBV6-1
J gene: TRBJ2-5
D gene: NA
CDR3 DNA: TGTGCCAGCAGCGGACAACTGTGGGGGGAGACCCAGTACTTC
CDR3 protein: CASSGQLWGETQYF

clone size: NA
V gene: TRBV29-1
J gene: TRBJ1-5
D gene: NA
CDR3 DNA: TGCAGCGTTGGGGGGGAAGAGTCCCAGCCCCAGCATTTT
CDR3 protein: CSVGGEESQPQHF

clone size: NA
V gene: TRBV7-9
J gene: TRBJ1-3
D gene: TRBD1
CDR3 DNA: TGTGCCAGCAGCTTAAGGACAGGGACTGGAAACACCATATATTTT
CDR3 protein: CASSLRTGTGNTIYF

clone size: NA
V gene: TRBV2
J gene: TRBJ2-7
D gene: TRBD1
CDR3 DNA: TGTGCCAGCAGCGTAACGACAGGGGCAGTAGAAAAGTACTTC
CDR3 protein: CASSVTTGAVEKYF

clone size: NA
V gene: TRBV5-1
J gene: TRBJ1-4
D gene: NA
CDR3 DNA: TGCGCCAGCAGCCGAAACGGACAGACTAATGAAAAACTGTTTTTT
CDR3 protein: CASSRNGQTNEKLFF

clone size: NA
V gene: TRBV29-1
J gene: TRBJ2-2
D gene: NA
CDR3 DNA: TGCAGCGTTGAATCGACAAGGAACACCGGGGAGCTGTTTTTT
CDR3 protein: CSVESTRNTGELFF

clone size: NA
V gene: TRBV15
J gene: TRBJ2-2
D gene: NA
CDR3 DNA: TGTGCCACTAGTCAGGTCGGCGGGGAGCTGTTTTTT
CDR3 protein: CATSQVGGELFF

clone size: NA
V gene: TRBV7-9
J gene: TRBJ2-7
D gene: NA
CDR3 DNA: TGTGCCAGCAGCACCTACACGGAGTCCTACGAGCAGTACTTC
CDR3 protein: CASSTYTESYEQYF

clone size: NA
V gene: TRBV5-1
J gene: TRBJ1-2
D gene: NA
CDR3 DNA: TGCGCCAGCAGCCAAAATCTACAGGGCTATGGCTACACCTTC
CDR3 protein: CASSQNLQGYGYTF

clone size: NA
V gene: TRBV7-9
J gene: TRBJ2-2
D gene: NA
CDR3 DNA: TGTGCCAGCAGCTTCGCGGAGGGGATCGGGGAGCTGTTTTTT
CDR3 protein: CASSFAEGIGELFF

clone size: NA
V gene: TRBV6-5
J gene: TRBJ1-6
D gene: TRBD1
CDR3 DNA: TGTGCCAGCAGTTCCACCAGACAGGGGGCTCTCTCACCCCTCCACTTT
CDR3 protein: CASSSTRQGALSPLHF

clone size: once
V gene: TRBV9
J gene: TRBJ1-1
D gene: NA
CDR3 DNA: TGTGCCAGCAGCGTAGGAGGGTTCACTGAAGCTTTCTTT
CDR3 protein: CASSVGGFTEAFF

clone size: NA
V gene: TRBV10-3
J gene: TRBJ2-2
D gene: NA
CDR3 DNA: TGTGCCACTGAAGGGCATACCCCCCAAGAAGCCGGGGAGCTGTTTTTT
CDR3 protein: CATEGHTPQEAGELFF

clone size: NA
V gene: TRBV30
J gene: TRBJ2-7
D gene: TRBD2
CDR3 DNA: TGTGCCTGGAGTGCACGGGGGGGTTACGAGCAGTACTTC
CDR3 protein: CAWSARGGYEQYF

clone size: NA
V gene: TRBV30
J gene: TRBJ2-3
D gene: TRBD2
CDR3 DNA: TGTGCCTGGGGCCGGGGGGGAGGGACAGATACGCAGTATTTT
CDR3 protein: CAWGRGGGTDTQYF

clone size: NA
V gene: TRBV5-5
J gene: TRBJ1-5
D gene: NA
CDR3 DNA: TGTGCCAGCAGCTTGACGGGGGGCCCTTATAGCAATCAGCCCCAGCATTTT
CDR3 protein: CASSLTGGPYSNQPQHF

clone size: NA
V gene: TRBV19
J gene: TRBJ1-5
D gene: TRBD1
CDR3 DNA: TGTGCCAGTAGGACAGGGGGCTTCGCTCAGCCCCAGCATTTT
CDR3 protein: CASRTGGFAQPQHF

clone size: NA
V gene: TRBV30
J gene: TRBJ2-7
D gene: NA
CDR3 DNA: TGTGCCTGGAGTCATCCTTGGGGGATGGGCGAGCAGTACTTC
CDR3 protein: CAWSHPWGMGEQYF

clone size: NA
V gene: TRBV7-9
J gene: TRBJ2-5
D gene: TRBD2
CDR3 DNA: TGTGCCAGCAGCTTAGGCGGGGGGCAAGAGACCCAGTACTTC
CDR3 protein: CASSLGGGQETQYF

clone size: NA
V gene: TRBV4-2
J gene: TRBJ1-2
D gene: NA
CDR3 DNA: TGTGCCAGCAGCCAAGCTGGAGGATCAGGAGACTATGGCTACACCTTC
CDR3 protein: CASSQAGGSGDYGYTF

clone size: NA
V gene: TRBV7-8
J gene: TRBJ2-5
D gene: NA
CDR3 DNA: TGTGCCAGCAGCTTAGGGTCCGAGACCCAGTACTTC
CDR3 protein: CASSLGSETQYF

clone size: NA
V gene: TRBV7-9
J gene: TRBJ1-5
D gene: NA
CDR3 DNA: TGTGCCAGCAGTCTGGGGGTTGACAGCAATAGCAATCAGCCCCAGCATTTT
CDR3 protein: CASSLGVDSNSNQPQHF

clone size: NA
V gene: TRBV30
J gene: TRBJ1-4
D gene: TRBD1
CDR3 DNA: TGTGCCTGGAGTGCCGGCAGGGGGCATGAAAAACTGTTTTTT
CDR3 protein: CAWSAGRGHEKLFF

clone size: NA
V gene: TRBV10-2
J gene: TRBJ2-5
D gene: TRBD1
CDR3 DNA: TGCGCCAGCATAAGTGGGACAGGGAATTCGGAGACCCAGTACTTC
CDR3 protein: CASISGTGNSETQYF

clone size: NA
V gene: TRBV6-6
J gene: TRBJ1-2
D gene: NA
CDR3 DNA: TGTGCCAGCAGTATTCCCGGGACTGACTATGGCTACACCTTC
CDR3 protein: CASSIPGTDYGYTF

clone size: NA
V gene: TRBV5-6
J gene: TRBJ2-5
D gene: TRBD1
CDR3 DNA: TGTGCCAGCAGCCTGGGACAGGGGAAGGAGACCCAGTACTTC
CDR3 protein: CASSLGQGKETQYF

clone size: NA
V gene: TRBV30
J gene: TRBJ2-3
D gene: NA
CDR3 DNA: TGTGCCTGGAGTGGCGCACCTGCCTCCACAGATACGCAGTATTTT
CDR3 protein: CAWSGAPASTDTQYF

clone size: many
V gene: TRBV7-2
J gene: TRBJ2-5
D gene: NA
CDR3 DNA: TGTGCCAGCAGCTCGGACTACCAGAAGACCCAGTACTTC
CDR3 protein: CASSSDYQKTQYF

clone size: NA
V gene: TRBV13
J gene: TRBJ2-5
D gene: TRBD1
CDR3 DNA: TGTGCCAGCAGCTTAGTGCAGGGGGAAGAGACCCAGTACTTC
CDR3 protein: CASSLVQGEETQYF

clone size: NA
V gene: TRBV6-5
J gene: TRBJ2-7
D gene: NA
CDR3 DNA: TGTGCCAGCAGTTACTCGGTTCAGGGCTACGAGCAGTACTTC
CDR3 protein: CASSYSVQGYEQYF

clone size: once
V gene: TRBV2
J gene: TRBJ2-5
D gene: NA
CDR3 DNA: TGTGCCAGCAGTGTGAGGGGGGAGACCCAGTACTTC
CDR3 protein: CASSVRGETQYF

clone size: NA
V gene: TRBV19
J gene: TRBJ2-7
D gene: TRBD1
CDR3 DNA: TGTGCCAGCGGACGGACAGGAAGCTCCTACGAGCAGTACTTC
CDR3 protein: CASGRTGSSYEQYF

clone size: NA
V gene: TRBV6-5
J gene: TRBJ1-2
D gene: TRBD1
CDR3 DNA: TGTGCCAGCAGGCGGATGACAGGGACCGGCTACACCTTC
CDR3 protein: CASRRMTGTGYTF

clone size: NA
V gene: TRBV5-4
J gene: TRBJ2-3
D gene: NA
CDR3 DNA: TGTGCCAGCAGCTTGGTCGGGGGCCTTCCCACAGATACGCAGTATTTT
CDR3 protein: CASSLVGGLPTDTQYF

clone size: NA
V gene: TRBV27
J gene: TRBJ2-5
D gene: NA
CDR3 DNA: TGTGCCAGCAGCGCTTGGGGGGAGACCCAGTACTTC
CDR3 protein: CASSAWGETQYF

clone size: NA
V gene: TRBV7-9
J gene: TRBJ2-1
D gene: TRBD2
CDR3 DNA: TGTGCCAGCAGCTTGGGGCGGGGGGCCGGCGATGAGCAGTTCTTC
CDR3 protein: CASSLGRGAGDEQFF

clone size: once
V gene: TRBV5-1
J gene: TRBJ1-1
D gene: TRBD1
CDR3 DNA: TGCGCCAGCAGCCTGGGACAGGGTTACACTGAAGCTTTCTTT
CDR3 protein: CASSLGQGYTEAFF

clone size: few
V gene: TRBV7-9
J gene: TRBJ1-1
D gene: NA
CDR3 DNA: TGTGCCAGCAGCTTATGGCCGTCGGAGGACACTGAAGCTTTCTTT
CDR3 protein: CASSLWPSEDTEAFF

clone size: few
V gene: TRBV19
J gene: TRBJ1-5
D gene: NA
CDR3 DNA: TGTGCCAGTAGTGCCTCCGAGGGATGGCAGCCCCAGCATTTT
CDR3 protein: CASSASEGWQPQHF

clone size: NA
V gene: TRBV5-4
J gene: TRBJ2-3
D gene: NA
CDR3 DNA: TGTGCCAGCAGCTTTGGCGGGGGGACAGGTCCAGATACGCAGTATTTT
CDR3 protein: CASSFGGGTGPDTQYF

clone size: NA
V gene: TRBV6-5
J gene: TRBJ2-7
D gene: NA
CDR3 DNA: TGTGCCAGCGGGTCAGGGCCCTACGAGCAGTACTTC
CDR3 protein: CASGSGPYEQYF

clone size: NA
V gene: TRBV15
J gene: TRBJ2-3
D gene: NA
CDR3 DNA: TGTGCCACCAGCAGAGATCTAACAGTCTCCACAGATACGCAGTATTTT
CDR3 protein: CATSRDLTVSTDTQYF

clone size: NA
V gene: TRBV5-1
J gene: TRBJ1-3
D gene: NA
CDR3 DNA: TGCGCCAGCAGCCGTACCGGGGACTTAAGCTCTGGAAACACCATATATTTT
CDR3 protein: CASSRTGDLSSGNTIYF

clone size: few
V gene: TRBV27
J gene: TRBJ1-5
D gene: TRBD1
CDR3 DNA: TGTGCCAGCAGTCTCAGGGGGCCAAATCAGCCCCAGCATTTT
CDR3 protein: CASSLRGPNQPQHF

clone size: NA
V gene: TRBV7-9
J gene: TRBJ2-7
D gene: NA
CDR3 DNA: TGTGCCAGCAGTCGGGACGTGGATAGTGGGGAGCAGTACTTC
CDR3 protein: CASSRDVDSGEQYF

clone size: NA
V gene: TRBV5-4
J gene: TRBJ1-3
D gene: NA
CDR3 DNA: TGTGCCAGCAGCCTATTCTCTTCCTCTGGAAACACCATATATTTT
CDR3 protein: CASSLFSSSGNTIYF

clone size: NA
V gene: TRBV30
J gene: TRBJ1-2
D gene: NA
CDR3 DNA: TGTGCCTGGAGGGGGACCGCGGGATATGGCTACACCTTC
CDR3 protein: CAWRGTAGYGYTF

clone size: once
V gene: TRBV4-1
J gene: TRBJ2-3
D gene: NA
CDR3 DNA: TGCGCCAGCAGCCCCTTTAATGGGGGGCGGGATACGCAGTATTTT
CDR3 protein: CASSPFNGGRDTQYF

clone size: NA
V gene: TRBV25-1
J gene: TRBJ1-2
D gene: TRBD1
CDR3 DNA: TGTGCCAGCAGTTCTTTGGGACAGGGCCTCGAAAGCTATGGCTACACCTTC
CDR3 protein: CASSSLGQGLESYGYTF

clone size: once
V gene: TRBV14
J gene: TRBJ2-7
D gene: NA
CDR3 DNA: TGTGCCAGCAGCCTATCCGGGTACGAGCAGTACTTC
CDR3 protein: CASSLSGYEQYF

clone size: NA
V gene: TRBV5-4
J gene: TRBJ2-5
D gene: NA
CDR3 DNA: TGTGCCAGCAGCCTGGACCACCTGGAAGAGACCCAGTACTTC
CDR3 protein: CASSLDHLEETQYF

clone size: few
V gene: TRBV2
J gene: TRBJ1-6
D gene: NA
CDR3 DNA: TGTGCCAGCAGTGATTCATCAGGGGCCAATTCACCCCTCCACTTT
CDR3 protein: CASSDSSGANSPLHF